What follows are 5 T cell receptor beta chains derived from one specimen sequenced in a study of siplizumab effects on memory and regulatory T cells. The protocol was immunoSEQ multiplex PCR, while the TCRdb copy is restricted to in-frame clones and leaves out a portion. The sample consists of tens of thousands of clones, 91% of them appearing once. Sequences were obtained from CD8+ T cells sorted from blood. The receptors stem from a human donor in good health.

The chain couples TRBV19 to TRBJ1-1, with 8 bases aligning to TRBD1. Looked up from germline, CDR1 is LNHDA and CDR2 is SQIVND (reference sequence). V gave up 8 bases and J gave up 0 bases; unmatched junction bases: 2. The CDR3 is 13 residues long. The CDR3 is CASGQGLNTEAFF. CDR3 DNA sequence: TGTGCCAGTGGACAGGGATTGAACACTGAAGCTTTCTTT.

The chain combines TRBV11-2 with TRBJ2-7, with D possibly TRBD2 on 6 matching bases. CDR3 size: 14 residues. Trimming removed 3 bases from V and 0 bases from J, with 9 bases in between. Germline V gives CDR1 SGHAT, CDR2 FQNNGV. The CDR3 bases are TGTGCCAGCAGCTTCCTAGCGAGCTCCTACGAGCAGTACTTC. This sequence encodes CASSFLASSYEQYF. The whole variable domain, remainder taken from reference TRBV11-2 and TRBJ2-7, is EAGVAQSPRYKIIEKRQSVAFWCNPISGHATLYWYQQILGQGPKLLIQFQNNGVVDDSQLPKDRFSAERLKGVDSTLKIQPAKLEDSAVYLCASSFLASSYEQYFGPGTRLTVT.

The DNA for the CDR3 is TGTGCCATCAGGGGGGGGCCAAATGGCTACACCTTC. It translates to CAIRGGPNGYTF. This chain connects TRBV10-3 to TRBJ1-2; TRBD1 might be the D (6 bases). V gave up 6 bases and J gave up 6 bases, with 11 bases separating them. The CDR3 spans 12 residues. Germline values: CDR1 ENHRY, CDR2 SYGVKD.

This clone was detected only a few times. The chain recombines TRBV19 with TRBJ1-1, with D hard to call. The CDR3 length is 13 residues. V was cut by 8 bases and J by 5 bases, with 15 bases left in between. Per germline, CDR1 LNHDA and CDR2 SQIVND (reference sequence). This CDR3 is CASLMGDYTEAFF. CDR3 nucleotides: TGTGCCAGTCTAATGGGTGATTATACTGAAGCTTTCTTT.

This chain joins TRBV4-1 and TRBJ2-1, with 10 bases matching TRBD2. V dropped 4 bases and J dropped 6; count of bases not matched to a gene: 12. Germline CDR1 is MGHRA and CDR2 is YSYEKL. This CDR3 region has 17 residues. CDR3 nucleotides: TGCGCCAGCAGCCTAGGGTTAACTAGCGGGATAAGCAATGAGCAGTTCTTC. It codes for CASSLGLTSGISNEQFF.